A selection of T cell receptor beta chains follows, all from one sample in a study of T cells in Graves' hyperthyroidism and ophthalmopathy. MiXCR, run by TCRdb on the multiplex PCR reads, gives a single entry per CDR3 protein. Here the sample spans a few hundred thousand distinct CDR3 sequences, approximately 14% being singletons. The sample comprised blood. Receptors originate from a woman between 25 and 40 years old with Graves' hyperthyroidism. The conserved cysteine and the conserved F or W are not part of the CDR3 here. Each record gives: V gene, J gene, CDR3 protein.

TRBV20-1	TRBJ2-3	SAWEYTDTQY
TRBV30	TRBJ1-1	AWSVPGLNTEAF
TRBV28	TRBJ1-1	ASSTQATNTEAF
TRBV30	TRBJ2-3	AWSEKTGSSVDTQY
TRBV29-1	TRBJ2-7	SVKTGIEQY
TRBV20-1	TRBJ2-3	SARWGGYADTQY
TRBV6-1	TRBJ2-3	ASSGRSPWDTQY
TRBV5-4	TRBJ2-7	ASSTTLRSSYEQY
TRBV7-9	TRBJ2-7	ASSLEGPLAGYEQY
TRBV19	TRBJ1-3	ASSVRLSGNTIY
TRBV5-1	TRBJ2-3	ASSEWVDSTDTQY
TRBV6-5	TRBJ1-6	ASSYQPDLSPLH
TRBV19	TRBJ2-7	ASSPRDRKSYEQY